This record covers a single T cell receptor beta chain. The antigen is not known. This sample stems from a study of shared clonotypes between healthy human individuals. V gave up 7 bases and J gave up 3 bases; unmatched junction bases: 9. The CDR3 sequence is 15 residues long. The germline gives CDR1 LNHDA, CDR2 SQIVND (reference sequence). The study, taken as a whole, reports: Sharing across a few donors was seen in about 5% of naive CD4 clonotypes.

Deep-level assay runs were performed. Methods used by the authors: From ImmunoSEQ came sequences covering only the junction and carrying no quality scores, so filtering differed. TCRdb keeps only in-frame clones here, not all; method: immunoSEQ multiplex PCR. For V, J and clone size, that table is used; D and trimming come from the DNA. The data show some 630,000 clones, less than 80% seen once. This rearrangement joins TRBV19 to TRBJ1-5, with 7 bases matching TRBD1. Sample: memory CD4+ T cells sorted from blood. Subset reported: CD45RA-negative fraction. The clonotype originates from a woman in her 30s in good health. Written as DNA, the CDR3 is TGTGCCAGTACCTCGGACAGGCGCAACAATCAGCCCCAGCATTTT. Amino acids: CASTSDRRNNQPQHF.